This record looks at one T cell receptor beta chain sequence and its context. Its antigen remains unidentified. The data originate from a study of a mutant IDH1 vaccine in newly diagnosed glioma. Study context: Either 4-6 weeks after radiotherapy alone or alongside temozolomide, vaccination was begun.

Time point given: week 23, last vaccination. Alongside topical imiquimod, each dose of vaccine comprised 300 ug of mutant IDH1 20-mer peptide. Patients carried new grade 3 or 4 IDH1-mutant astrocytomas lacking nuclear ATRX. The repertoire was sequenced with immunoSEQ multiplex PCR; TCRdb's copy has only in-frame clones and lacks some. The sample shows 82,000 or so clones, 70% to 90% of them seen only once. Germline V CDR1 and CDR2: MNHEY, SMNVEV (reference sequence). CDR3 length equals 15 residues. V was shortened by 7 bases and J by 4 bases, with 18 bases between the two germline ends. The TCR sequence derives from a man aged 25-40 years with glioma. Some clones in this sample may be carry-over from other donors' samples. Specimen: PBMCs, collected from a glioma patient whose treatment included an IDH1 peptide vaccine. V and J are TRBV27 and TRBJ2-3; maybe TRBD1 (6 bases). CDR3 sequence (DNA): TGTGCCAGCACACCGACCTATAAGGGGGCAGATACGCAGTATTTT. This translates into CASTPTYKGADTQYF.